The T cell receptor beta chain described here comes from a study of blood T cell repertoires in COVID-19. Per the study methods: Amplification with reference gene primers provided the estimates of nucleated cell counts. Using immunoSEQ multiplex PCR, the repertoire was profiled, and TCRdb retains in-frame clones only, with some absent. V, J and clone size were drawn from that table, and D and trimming were deduced from the DNA. Of more than 350,000 clones detected, around 92% appear once; the ten largest clones hold around 3%. The CDR3 is 13 amino acids. The V gene lost 1 base and the J gene lost 7 bases, with 10 bases spanning the gap. In germline, CDR1 is GTSNPN, CDR2 SVGIG (reference sequence).

The sample consisted of peripheral blood. This TCR was recovered from a woman in her twenties or thirties with COVID-19, enrolled during active disease. The V gene is TRBV30, the J gene TRBJ2-2; D might be TRBD2 (5 bases). In nucleotides, the CDR3 is TGTGCCTGGAGTGAGCGGCGGAACGGGGAGCTGTTTTTT. Translated, it gives CAWSERRNGELFF. Based on the CDR3 plus reference TRBV30 and TRBJ2-2, the full variable domain is SQTIHQWPATLVQPVGSPLSLECTVEGTSNPNLYWYRQAAGRGLQLLFYSVGIGQISSEVPQNLSASRPQDRQFILSSKKLLLSDSGFYLCAWSERRNGELFFGEGSRLTVL.